This T cell receptor beta chain was identified during a study of Ad26.COV2.S vaccination and SARS-CoV-2 variants. Study results and caveats: Breadth, reportedly substantial, characterized the spike-specific CD8+ and CD4+ T cell responses after vaccination.

The treatment is: about 20 received Ad26.COV2.S at low or high dose, single or two shots; roughly 5 received placebo; per-sample allocation not given. Sample collection was performed on day 63 after the first vaccine or placebo injection. The CDR3 is 17 residues long. In the case of this clone: Its specificity is not known.

The assay was immunoSEQ multiplex PCR, and TCRdb's table has in-frame clones only and misses some. The sample has about 260,000 clones, 70% to 90% seen once. Sample: peripheral blood, taken in a trial of Ad26.COV2.S vaccine versus placebo. The V gene is TRBV1, the J gene TRBJ1-2; no check of the table's D call, TRBD1, against the DNA was made. TRBV1 is an annotated pseudogene. The TCR sequence derives from a person aged 18-65 years who received the Ad26.COV2.S COVID-19 vaccine or a placebo. Here the CDR3 reads CTSSQDSSAVTNYGYTF. CDR3 coding DNA: TGCACCAGCAGCCAAGATTCTTCCGCAGTTACTAACTATGGCTACACCTTC.